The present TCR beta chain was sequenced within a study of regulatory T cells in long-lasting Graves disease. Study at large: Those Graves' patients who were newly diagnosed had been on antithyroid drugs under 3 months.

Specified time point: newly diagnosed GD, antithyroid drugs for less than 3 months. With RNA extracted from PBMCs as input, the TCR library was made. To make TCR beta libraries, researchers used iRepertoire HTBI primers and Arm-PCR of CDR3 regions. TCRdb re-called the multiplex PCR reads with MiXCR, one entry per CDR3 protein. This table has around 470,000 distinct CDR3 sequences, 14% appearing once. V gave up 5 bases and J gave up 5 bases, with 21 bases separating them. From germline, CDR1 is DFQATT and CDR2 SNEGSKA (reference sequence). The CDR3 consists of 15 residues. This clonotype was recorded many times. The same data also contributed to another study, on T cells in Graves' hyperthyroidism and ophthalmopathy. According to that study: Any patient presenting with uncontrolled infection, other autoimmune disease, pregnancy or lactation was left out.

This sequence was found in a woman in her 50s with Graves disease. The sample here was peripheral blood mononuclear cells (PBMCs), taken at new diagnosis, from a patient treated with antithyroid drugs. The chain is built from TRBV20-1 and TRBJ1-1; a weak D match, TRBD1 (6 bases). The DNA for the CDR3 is TGCAGTGCTCGCCCCGGGACACTTGCAACAACTGAAGCTTTCTTT. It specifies CSARPGTLATTEAFF.